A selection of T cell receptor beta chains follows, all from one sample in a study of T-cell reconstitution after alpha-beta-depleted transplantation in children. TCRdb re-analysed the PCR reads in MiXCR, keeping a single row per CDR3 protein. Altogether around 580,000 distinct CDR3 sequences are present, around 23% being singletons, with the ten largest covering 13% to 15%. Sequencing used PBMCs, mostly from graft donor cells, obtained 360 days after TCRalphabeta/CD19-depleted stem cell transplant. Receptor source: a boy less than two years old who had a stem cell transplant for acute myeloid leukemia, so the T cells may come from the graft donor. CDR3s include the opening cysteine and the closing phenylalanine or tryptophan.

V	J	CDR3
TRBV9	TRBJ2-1	CASSTPGGSYNEQFF
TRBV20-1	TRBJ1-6	CSANTGGFNSPLHF
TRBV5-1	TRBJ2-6	CASSLEGYSGANVLTF
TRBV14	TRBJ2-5	CASSRRHGQGRETQYF
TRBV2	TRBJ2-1	CASSDGLVPTGNEQFF
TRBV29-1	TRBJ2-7	CSVEDRTSYEQYF
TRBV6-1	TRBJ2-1	CASTLDEASVGHEQFF
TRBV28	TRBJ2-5	CASKFQRETQYF
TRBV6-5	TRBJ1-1	CASSYLGVGTEAFF
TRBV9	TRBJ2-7	CASSTDGGHYEQYF
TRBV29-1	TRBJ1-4	CSARQDNEKLFF
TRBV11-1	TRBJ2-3	CASSAAENPSADTQYF
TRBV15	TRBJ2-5	CATSSIPGPAGQETQYF
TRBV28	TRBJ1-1	CASSFPTANEAFF
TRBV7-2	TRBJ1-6	CASSFRTGVRDSPLHF
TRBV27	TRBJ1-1	CASSLKGAVNTEAFF
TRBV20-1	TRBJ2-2	CSARASFNTGELFF
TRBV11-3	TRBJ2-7	CASSQQPPPKGYEQYF
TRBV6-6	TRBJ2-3	CASSYNGADTQYF
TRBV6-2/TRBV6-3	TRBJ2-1	CASSYSLAGGSYSYNEQFF
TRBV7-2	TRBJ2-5	CASSLVGIGFQETQYF
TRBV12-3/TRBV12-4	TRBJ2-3	CASSLRAHSDTQYF
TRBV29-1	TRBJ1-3	CSVPGRGNTIYF
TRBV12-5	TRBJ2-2	CASGPGLAGGPHTGELFF
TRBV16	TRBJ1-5	CASSFRGGIEPQHF
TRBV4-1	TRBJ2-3	CASSQGTGTDTQYF
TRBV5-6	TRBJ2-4	CASSLYPRGVNIQYF
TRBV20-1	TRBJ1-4	CSARGYSPTNEKLFF
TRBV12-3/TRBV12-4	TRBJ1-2	CASSLPGQGARGYTF
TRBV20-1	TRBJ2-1	CSASETSGYTHEQFF
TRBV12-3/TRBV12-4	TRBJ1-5	CASSSAGMSNQPQHF
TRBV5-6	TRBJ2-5	CASSLRGRETQYF
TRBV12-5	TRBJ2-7	CASGPWTGSTYEQYF
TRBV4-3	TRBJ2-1	CASSQNRGAFYNEQFF
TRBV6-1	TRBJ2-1	CASSRRRKNNEQFF
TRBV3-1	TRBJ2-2	CASSRSTGSGELFF
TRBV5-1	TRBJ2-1	CASSLSRGPVYEQFF
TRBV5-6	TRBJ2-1	CASSYGGPKQFF
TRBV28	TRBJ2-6	CASSLGLEVSGANVLTF
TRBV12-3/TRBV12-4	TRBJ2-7	CASSLGTGGYEQYF
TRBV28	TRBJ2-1	CASNCQFCYEQFF
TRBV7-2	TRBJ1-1	CASSGTGYAYYTEAFF
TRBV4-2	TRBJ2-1	CASSQEVSLAAYNEQFF
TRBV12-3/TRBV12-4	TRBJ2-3	CASTSFRDSTDTQYF
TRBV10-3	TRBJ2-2	CAISDLNTGELFF
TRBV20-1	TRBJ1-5	CSAREQGLVQPQHF
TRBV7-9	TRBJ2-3	CASSWGAYTQYF
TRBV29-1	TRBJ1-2	CSVEGIGGGYTF
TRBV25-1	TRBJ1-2	CASSKHPGSGYGYTF
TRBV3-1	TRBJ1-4	CASNRASNEKLFF
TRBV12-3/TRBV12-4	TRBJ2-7	CASNYRGLPYEQYF
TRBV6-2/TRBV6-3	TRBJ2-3	CASSYLGTHTDTQYF
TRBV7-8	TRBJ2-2	CASSDIPGGRELFF